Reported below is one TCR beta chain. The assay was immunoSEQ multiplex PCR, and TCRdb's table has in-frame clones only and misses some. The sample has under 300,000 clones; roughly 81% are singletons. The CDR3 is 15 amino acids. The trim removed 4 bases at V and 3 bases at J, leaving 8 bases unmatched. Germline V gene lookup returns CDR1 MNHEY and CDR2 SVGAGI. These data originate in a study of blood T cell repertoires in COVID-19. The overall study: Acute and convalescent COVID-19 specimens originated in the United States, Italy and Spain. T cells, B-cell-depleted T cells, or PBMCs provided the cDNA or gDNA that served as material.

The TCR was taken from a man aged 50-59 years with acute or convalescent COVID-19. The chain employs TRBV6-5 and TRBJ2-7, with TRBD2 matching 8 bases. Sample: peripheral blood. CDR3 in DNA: TGTGCCAGCAGTTCCTCAGGCGGGAGGCTCTACGAGCAGTACTTC. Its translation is CASSSSGGRLYEQYF.